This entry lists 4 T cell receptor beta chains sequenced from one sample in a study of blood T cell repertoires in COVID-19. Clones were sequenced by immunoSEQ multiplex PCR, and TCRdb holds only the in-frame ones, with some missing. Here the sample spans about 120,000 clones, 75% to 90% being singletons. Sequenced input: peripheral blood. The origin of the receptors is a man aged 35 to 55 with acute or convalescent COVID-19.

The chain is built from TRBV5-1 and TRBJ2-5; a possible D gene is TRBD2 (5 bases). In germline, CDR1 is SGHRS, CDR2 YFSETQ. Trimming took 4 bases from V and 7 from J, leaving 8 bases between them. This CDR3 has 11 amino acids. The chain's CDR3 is CASSTSGTQYF. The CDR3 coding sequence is TGCGCCAGCAGCACGAGCGGGACCCAGTACTTC.

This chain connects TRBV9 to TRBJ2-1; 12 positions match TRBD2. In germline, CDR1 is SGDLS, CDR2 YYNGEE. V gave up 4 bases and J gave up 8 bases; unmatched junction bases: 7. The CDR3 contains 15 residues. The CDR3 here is CASSNLAGGLHEQFF. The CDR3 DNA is TGTGCCAGCAGCAACCTAGCGGGGGGGCTTCATGAGCAGTTCTTC.

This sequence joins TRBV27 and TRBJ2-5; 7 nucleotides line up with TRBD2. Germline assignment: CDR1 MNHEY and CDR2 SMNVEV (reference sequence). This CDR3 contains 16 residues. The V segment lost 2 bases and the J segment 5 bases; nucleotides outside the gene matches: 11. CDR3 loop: CASSLVQRGPRETQYF. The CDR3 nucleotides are TGTGCCAGCAGTTTAGTCCAGCGGGGCCCGCGGGAGACCCAGTACTTC.

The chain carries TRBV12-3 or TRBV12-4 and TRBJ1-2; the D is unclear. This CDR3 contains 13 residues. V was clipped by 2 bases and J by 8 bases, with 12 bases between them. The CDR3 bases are TGTGCCAGCAGTTTAATGGACGGGAGGGGCTACACCTTC. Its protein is CASSLMDGRGYTF.